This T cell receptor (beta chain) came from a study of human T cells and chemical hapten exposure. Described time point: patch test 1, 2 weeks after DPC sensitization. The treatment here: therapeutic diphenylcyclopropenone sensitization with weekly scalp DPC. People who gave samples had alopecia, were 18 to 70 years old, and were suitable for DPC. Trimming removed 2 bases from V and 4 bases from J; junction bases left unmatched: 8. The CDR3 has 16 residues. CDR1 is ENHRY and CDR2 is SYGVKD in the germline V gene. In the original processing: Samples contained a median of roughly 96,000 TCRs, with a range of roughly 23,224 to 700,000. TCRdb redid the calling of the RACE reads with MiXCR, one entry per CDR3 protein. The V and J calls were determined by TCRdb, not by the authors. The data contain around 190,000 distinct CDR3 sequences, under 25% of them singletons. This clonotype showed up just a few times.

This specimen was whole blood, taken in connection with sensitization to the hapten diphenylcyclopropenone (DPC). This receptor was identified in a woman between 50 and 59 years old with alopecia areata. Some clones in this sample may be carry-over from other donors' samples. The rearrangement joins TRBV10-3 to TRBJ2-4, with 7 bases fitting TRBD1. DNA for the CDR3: TGTGCCATCAGTGAGGCGGGTGACAGGGCTAAAAACATTCAGTACTTC. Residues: CAISEAGDRAKNIQYF.